The clone carrying this T cell receptor beta chain occurred once. The CDR3 sequence is 15 residues long. CDR1 is GTSNPN, CDR2 SVGIG, per germline (reference sequence). The V gene end was trimmed by 4 bases and the J gene end by 4 bases; junction bases not matched to a gene: 7. These data are taken from a study of Ad26.COV2.S vaccination and SARS-CoV-2 variants. Treatment denoted: around 19 received Ad26.COV2.S at low or high dose, single or two shots; 5 received placebo; per-sample allocation not given. Each sample was drawn 63 days after the first injection (of vaccine or placebo). Here immunoSEQ multiplex PCR was the method, and the copy in TCRdb shows in-frame clones only, minus some. The sample carries roughly 400,000 clones, about nine tenths recorded once.

The sample here was peripheral blood, taken in a trial of Ad26.COV2.S vaccine versus placebo. This sequence originates from a person aged 18-60 years who received the Ad26.COV2.S COVID-19 vaccine or a placebo. The rearrangement links TRBV30 to TRBJ2-5, with 12 nucleotides matching TRBD1. The CDR3, as DNA: TGTGCCTGGAAAGGAGGGACAGGGGGCGGAGAGACCCAGTACTTC. Its translation is CAWKGGTGGGETQYF.